The next 20 T cell receptor beta chains were all read from a single sample in a study of control samples from healthy donors and cancer patients. TCRdb's copy holds only in-frame clones and misses some; the assay was immunoSEQ multiplex PCR. Of some 150,000 clones in the sample, around 92% were seen once. What was sequenced was blood. Every receptor here comes from a man aged 25 to 45 in good health.

V gene TRBV10-3 combines with J gene TRBJ1-1, with D possibly being TRBD1 (5 bases). The CDR3 contains 15 residues. Germline V lookup: CDR1 ENHRY, CDR2 SYGVKD. V lost 7 bases, J lost 1 base, and 16 bases lay in between. The CDR3 region has the DNA TGTGCCATCACTCAGGGCAGGAACCGGAACACTGAAGCTTTCTTT. Its protein is CAITQGRNRNTEAFF.

The J gene is TRBJ2-3, the V gene TRBV2, with TRBD2 matching 7 bases. After removal of 6 bases from V and 2 bases from J, the junction contained 11 bases not matched to a gene. This CDR3 is 16 amino acids long. In germline, CDR1 is SNHLY, CDR2 FYNNEI. This CDR3 reads CASSEGTNTFTDTQYF. The CDR3 nucleotides read TGTGCCAGCAGCGAGGGGACTAACACCTTCACAGATACGCAGTATTTT.

The chain links TRBV6-6 to TRBJ2-7; D is ambiguous. Germline V gene data show CDR1 as MNHNY and CDR2 as SVGAGI (reference sequence). V shed 1 base and J shed 4 bases, with 8 bases lying between them. The CDR3 spans 13 residues. The CDR3 DNA reads as TGTGCCAGCAGTTACTTTCCGGTATACGAGCAGTACTTC. The encoded protein is CASSYFPVYEQYF.

This sequence joins TRBV7-9 and TRBJ1-1; 9 bases match TRBD1. The V gene end was trimmed by 3 bases and the J gene end by 6 bases; junction bases not matched to a gene: 5. Germline V gene sequence: CDR1 SEHNR, CDR2 FQNEAQ (reference sequence). The CDR3 runs 14 residues. The CDR3 region has the DNA TGTGCCAGCAGCTTGGGACAGGGCATTTCTGAAGCTTTCTTT. Translating it yields CASSLGQGISEAFF.

The chain is built from TRBV2 and TRBJ1-2; D is ambiguous. V lost 7 bases and J lost 0, with 12 bases in between. Germline CDR1 reads SNHLY; CDR2 reads FYNNEI. The CDR3 runs 14 residues. This CDR3 is CASKWPQANYGYTF. The CDR3 DNA reads TGTGCCAGCAAGTGGCCTCAAGCTAACTATGGCTACACCTTC.

V gene TRBV9 combines with J gene TRBJ2-6; no clear D. The CDR3 runs 17 residues. Germline V gene lookup returns CDR1 SGDLS and CDR2 YYNGEE. Trimming cost V 2 bases and J 0 bases, with 12 bases left between them. The CDR3 DNA is TGTGCCAGCAGCGTTGGGGTACCCCTCTCTGGGGCCAACGTCCTGACTTTC. This sequence encodes CASSVGVPLSGANVLTF. The variable domain in full, with the rest retrieved from reference TRBV9 and TRBJ2-6, is DSGVTQTPKHLITATGQRVTLRCSPRSGDLSVYWYQQSLDQGLQFLIQYYNGEERAKGNILERFSAQQFPDLHSELNLSSLELGDSALYFCASSVGVPLSGANVLTFGAGSRLTVL.

CDR3 sequence (DNA): TGTGCCATCAGTGACCCCCAGGGTACGGGCGGGGAGCTGTTTTTT. It codes for CAISDPQGTGGELFF. The J gene is TRBJ2-2, the V gene TRBV10-3, with a weak D call TRBD1 (5 bases). The CDR3 extends over 15 amino acids. Germline assignment: CDR1 ENHRY and CDR2 SYGVKD. V gave up 3 bases and J gave up 7 bases, with 15 bases separating them.

V usage is TRBV6-6 and J usage is TRBJ2-3; no reliable D call. The CDR3 spans 15 residues. Per the germline V gene, CDR1 is MNHNY and CDR2 is SVGAGI (reference sequence). V was shortened by 1 base and J by 2 bases, with 10 bases between the two germline ends. Written as DNA, the CDR3 is TGTGCCAGCAGTTACTTGGCTTTAGACACAGATACGCAGTATTTT. As protein: CASSYLALDTDTQYF.

V and J are TRBV28 and TRBJ1-6; no reliable D call. Germline CDR1 and CDR2: MDHEN and SYDVKM. The ends were cut back, 3 bases at V and 1 base at J, with 25 bases in the middle. The CDR3 loop spans 21 amino acids. The CDR3 loop is CASSLDHRGKKAASYNSPLHF. The CDR3 DNA is TGTGCCAGCAGTTTGGACCACAGAGGGAAGAAGGCGGCGTCCTATAATTCACCCCTCCACTTT. Using reference TRBV28 and TRBJ1-6 for the parts outside the CDR3, the full variable domain is DVKVTQSSRYLVKRTGEKVFLECVQDMDHENMFWYRQDPGLGLRLIYFSYDVKMKEKGDIPEGYSVSREKKERFSLILESASTNQTSMYLCASSLDHRGKKAASYNSPLHFGNGTRLTVT.

Concerning this clone itself: Different DNA sequences within this sample yield the same CDR3. The V and J genes are TRBV14 and TRBJ2-7; D is unclear. Germline V gene sequence: CDR1 SGHDN, CDR2 FVKESK. V shed 1 base and J shed 2 bases, with 9 bases lying between them. The CDR3 consists of 14 residues. The CDR3 DNA follows: TGTGCCAGCAGCCAAGTAACCGGTCCCTACGAGCAGTACTTC. As protein: CASSQVTGPYEQYF.

V and J are TRBV2 and TRBJ1-1; TRBD1 matches at 11 bases. CDR3 length equals 17 residues. V trimming: 6 bases; J trimming: 0 bases; junction bases outside the gene matches: 9. Germline CDR1 and CDR2: SNHLY and FYNNEI. The CDR3 nucleotides are TGTGCCAGCAGCCCGGGACAGGGGGGAAGACTGAACACTGAAGCTTTCTTT. Amino acids: CASSPGQGGRLNTEAFF. Full variable domain (rest looked up from reference TRBV2 and TRBJ1-1): EPEVTQTPSHQVTQMGQEVILRCVPISNHLYFYWYRQILGQKVEFLVSFYNNEISEKSEIFDDQFSVERPDGSNFTLKIRSTKLEDSAMYFCASSPGQGGRLNTEAFFGQGTRLTVV.

The chain couples TRBV28 to TRBJ1-5, with a tentative D call TRBD1 (5 bases). The CDR3 is 14 residues long. Looked up from germline, CDR1 is MDHEN and CDR2 is SYDVKM. Trimming cost V 3 bases and J 4 bases, with 10 bases left between them. Here the CDR3 DNA reads TGTGCCAGCAGTTTGGGGCAGGGAAATCAGCCCCAGCATTTT. Encoded protein: CASSLGQGNQPQHF.

This sequence joins TRBV18 and TRBJ2-7; D is possibly TRBD1 (6 bases). Germline assignment: CDR1 KGHSH and CDR2 LQKENI. This CDR3 has 14 amino acids. V lost 2 bases and J 0 bases, leaving 8 bases between the germline ends. The CDR3 region is CASSPTGLSYEQYF. DNA of the CDR3: TGTGCCAGCTCACCAACAGGGCTCTCCTACGAGCAGTACTTC.

This clone was counted once. The chain links TRBV10-3 to TRBJ1-1; 8 bases are a match to TRBD1. V was pared by 6 bases and J by 2 bases, with 11 bases of the junction left unmatched. Germline CDR1 and CDR2: ENHRY and SYGVKD. CDR3 size: 16 residues. The CDR3 DNA is TGTGCCATCAGGACACAGGGGGGACAAGGTAACACTGAAGCTTTCTTT. Translated: CAIRTQGGQGNTEAFF.

This chain links TRBV7-8 with TRBJ2-7, with 9 bases matching TRBD1. The CDR3 is 14 residues long. Germline assignment: CDR1 SGHVS and CDR2 FQNEAQ. V was clipped by 4 bases and J by 1 base; unmatched bases: 2. CDR3 amino acids: CASSSGTGSYEQYF. CDR3 coding DNA: TGTGCCAGCAGCTCCGGGACAGGGTCCTACGAGCAGTACTTC.

As for this clone: Other DNA variants within this sample encode the same CDR3. The chain combines TRBV29-1 with TRBJ2-7, with unresolved D. Germline CDR1 and CDR2: SQVTM and ANQGSEA. The V end was cut by 4 bases, the J end by 0 bases, with 7 bases between. This CDR3 contains 12 residues. CDR3 coding DNA: TGCAGCGTTGCGGGCAGCTCCTACGAGCAGTACTTC. Encoded protein: CSVAGSSYEQYF.

In this sample, this clone turned up once. The CDR3: CASSRIWSYTF. Here the CDR3 DNA reads TGTGCCAGCAGTAGGATATGGAGCTACACCTTC. The genes are TRBV6-4 and TRBJ1-2; D is unresolved. CDR1 is MRHNA and CDR2 is SNTAGT in the germline V gene. The ends were cut back, 5 bases at V and 9 bases at J, with 10 bases in the middle. The CDR3 spans 11 residues.

This chain connects TRBV25-1 to TRBJ1-1, with 8 bases matching TRBD1. Unmatched junction bases numbered 15, after V lost 2 bases and J lost 10 bases. This CDR3 spans 16 amino acids. In germline, CDR1 is MGHDK, CDR2 SYGVNS. CDR3 coding DNA: TGTGCCAGCAGTGAAACGACCTGGGCAGGGGGCCGGAGAGCTTTCTTT. Its translation: CASSETTWAGGRRAFF. The whole variable domain, remainder taken from reference TRBV25-1 and TRBJ1-1, is EADIYQTPRYLVIGTGKKITLECSQTMGHDKMYWYQQDPGMELHLIHYSYGVNSTEKGDLSSESTVSRIRTEHFPLTLESARPSHTSQYLCASSETTWAGGRRAFFGQGTRLTVV.

This chain joins TRBV6-1 and TRBJ1-6, with TRBD1 matching over 8 bases. The CDR3 has 14 residues. The J segment lost 10 bases and the V segment lost 0 bases, leaving 2 bases of the junction unmatched. CDR1 MNHNS and CDR2 SASEGT come from the germline V gene. The CDR3 DNA follows: TGTGCCAGCAGTGAAGCCAGGGGGCACTCACCCCTCCACTTT. The encoded protein is CASSEARGHSPLHF.

This chain uses TRBV5-4 with TRBJ2-3; a possible D gene is TRBD2 (6 bases). V gave up 2 bases and J gave up 0 bases, with 10 bases separating them. The germline gives CDR1 SGHNT, CDR2 YYREEE (reference sequence). The CDR3 sequence is 15 residues long. The CDR3 bases are TGTGCCAGCAGCTTATCCGGGACTAGCACAGATACGCAGTATTTT. Protein: CASSLSGTSTDTQYF.